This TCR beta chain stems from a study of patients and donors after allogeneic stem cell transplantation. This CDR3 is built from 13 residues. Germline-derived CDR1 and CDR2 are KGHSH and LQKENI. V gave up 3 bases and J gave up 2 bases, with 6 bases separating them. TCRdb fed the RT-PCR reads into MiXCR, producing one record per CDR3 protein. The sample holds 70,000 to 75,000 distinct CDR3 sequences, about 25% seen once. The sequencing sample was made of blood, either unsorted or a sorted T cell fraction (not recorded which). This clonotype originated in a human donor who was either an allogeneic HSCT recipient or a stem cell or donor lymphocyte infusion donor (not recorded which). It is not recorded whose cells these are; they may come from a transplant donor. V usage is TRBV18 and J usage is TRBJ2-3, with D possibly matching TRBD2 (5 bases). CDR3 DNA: TGTGCCAGCTCACCGAGGGTCACAGATACGCAGTATTTT. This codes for CASSPRVTDTQYF. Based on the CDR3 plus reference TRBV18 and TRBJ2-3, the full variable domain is NAGVMQNPRHLVRRRGQEARLRCSPMKGHSHVYWYRQLPEEGLKFMVYLQKENIIDESGMPKERFSAEFPKEGPSILRIQQVVRGDSAAYFCASSPRVTDTQYFGPGTRLTVL.